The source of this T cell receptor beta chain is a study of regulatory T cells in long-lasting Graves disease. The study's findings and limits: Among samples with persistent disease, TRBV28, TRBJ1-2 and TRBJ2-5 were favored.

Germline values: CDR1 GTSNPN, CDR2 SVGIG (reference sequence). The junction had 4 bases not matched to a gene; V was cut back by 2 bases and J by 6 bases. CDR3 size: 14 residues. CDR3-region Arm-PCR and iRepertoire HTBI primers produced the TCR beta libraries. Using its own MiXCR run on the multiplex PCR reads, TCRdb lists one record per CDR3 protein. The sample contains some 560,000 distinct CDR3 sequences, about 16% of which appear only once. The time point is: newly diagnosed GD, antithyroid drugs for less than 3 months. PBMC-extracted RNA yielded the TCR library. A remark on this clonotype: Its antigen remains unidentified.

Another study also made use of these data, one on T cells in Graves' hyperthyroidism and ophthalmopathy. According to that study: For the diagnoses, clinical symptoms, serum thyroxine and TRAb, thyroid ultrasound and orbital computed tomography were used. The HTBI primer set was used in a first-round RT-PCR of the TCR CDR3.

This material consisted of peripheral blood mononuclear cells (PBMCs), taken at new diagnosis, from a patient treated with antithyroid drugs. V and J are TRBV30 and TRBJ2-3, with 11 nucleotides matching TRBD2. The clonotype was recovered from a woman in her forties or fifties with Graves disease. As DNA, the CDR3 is TGTGCCTGGAGTACTAGCGGGAGTGTTGATACGCAGTATTTT. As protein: CAWSTSGSVDTQYF.